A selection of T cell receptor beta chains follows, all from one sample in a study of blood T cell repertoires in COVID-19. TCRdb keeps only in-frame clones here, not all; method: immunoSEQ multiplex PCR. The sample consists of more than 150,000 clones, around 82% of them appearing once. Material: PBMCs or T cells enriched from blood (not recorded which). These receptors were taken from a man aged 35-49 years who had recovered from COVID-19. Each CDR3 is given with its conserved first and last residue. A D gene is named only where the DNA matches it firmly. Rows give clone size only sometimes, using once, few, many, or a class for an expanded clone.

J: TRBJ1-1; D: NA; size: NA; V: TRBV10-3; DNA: TGTGCCATCAGTGAGAACCCACCCCCCCGGGTCACTGAAGCTTTCTTT; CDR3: CAISENPPPRVTEAFF
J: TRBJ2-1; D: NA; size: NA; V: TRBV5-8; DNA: TGTGCCAGCAGCTTAACGGGGTACTCCTACAATGAGCAGTTCTTC; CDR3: CASSLTGYSYNEQFF
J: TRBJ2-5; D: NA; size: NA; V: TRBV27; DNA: TGTGCCAGCAGTTCGATCAGGGGGGCGGAGACCCAGTACTTC; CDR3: CASSSIRGAETQYF
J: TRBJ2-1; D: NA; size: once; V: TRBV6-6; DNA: TGTGCCAGCAGTTACACGGCTAGCGCCTACAATGAGCAGTTCTTC; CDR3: CASSYTASAYNEQFF
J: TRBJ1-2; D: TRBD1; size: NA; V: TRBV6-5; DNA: TGTGCCAGCAGGAAAGGGACAGGCAGTTTTTATGGCTACACCTTC; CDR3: CASRKGTGSFYGYTF
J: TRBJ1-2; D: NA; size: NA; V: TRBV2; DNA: TGTGCCAGCTCCCTAATCTATGGCTACACCTTC; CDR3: CASSLIYGYTF
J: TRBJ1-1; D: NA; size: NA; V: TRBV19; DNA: TGTGCCAGTATGAGCACTGAAGCTTTCTTT; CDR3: CASMSTEAFF
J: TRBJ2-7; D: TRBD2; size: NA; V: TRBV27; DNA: TGTGCCAGCAGTCCACTAGCGCAGACCTACGAGCAGTACTTC; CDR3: CASSPLAQTYEQYF
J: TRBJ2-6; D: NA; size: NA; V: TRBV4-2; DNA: TGTGCCAGCAGCCAAGATCCGAAGCGGGCGGAACCTCCTGGGGCCAACGTCCTGACTTTC; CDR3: CASSQDPKRAEPPGANVLTF
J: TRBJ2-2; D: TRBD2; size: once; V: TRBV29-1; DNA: TGCAGCGTTTTAACTAGCGTCGTCACCACCGGGGAGCTGTTTTTT; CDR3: CSVLTSVVTTGELFF
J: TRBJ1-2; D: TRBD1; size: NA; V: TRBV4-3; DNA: TGCGCCAGCAGCCAAGAACAGGGGGCGCGAGGCTATGGCTACACCTTC; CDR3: CASSQEQGARGYGYTF
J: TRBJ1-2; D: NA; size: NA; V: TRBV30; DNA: TGTGCCTGGAGTGTAACTAGCTACGGCTACACCTTC; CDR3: CAWSVTSYGYTF
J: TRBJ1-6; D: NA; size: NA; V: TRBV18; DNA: TGTGCCAGCTCGAGGAGGACAGACAGCTTCTATAATTCACCCCTCCACTTT; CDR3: CASSRRTDSFYNSPLHF
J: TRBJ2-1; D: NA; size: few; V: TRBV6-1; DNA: TGTGCCAGCAGTGAGCGAGGGAATGAGCAGTTCTTC; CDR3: CASSERGNEQFF
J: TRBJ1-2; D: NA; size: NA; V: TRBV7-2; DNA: TGTGCCAGCAGGTACGGGGGGCAGTATGGCTACACCTTC; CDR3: CASRYGGQYGYTF
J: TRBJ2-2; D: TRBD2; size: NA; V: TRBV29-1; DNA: TGCAGCGTGACTAGCGGGAACGGCGGGGAGCTGTTTTTT; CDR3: CSVTSGNGGELFF
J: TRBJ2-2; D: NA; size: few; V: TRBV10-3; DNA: TGTGCCATTCGGGCGGGACAGACCACCGGGGAGCTGTTTTTT; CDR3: CAIRAGQTTGELFF
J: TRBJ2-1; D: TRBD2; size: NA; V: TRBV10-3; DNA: TGTGCCATCAGTGAGTCACTAGCGGGATTAAATGAGCAGTTCTTC; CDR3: CAISESLAGLNEQFF
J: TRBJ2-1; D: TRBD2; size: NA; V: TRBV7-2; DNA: TGTGCCAGCAGCCCTCTCCCCCCTAGCGGGAGTCCACAATACAATGAGCAGTTCTTC; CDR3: CASSPLPPSGSPQYNEQFF